This entry concerns a single T cell receptor beta chain. Unmatched junction bases numbered 7, after V lost 4 bases and J lost 1 base. This CDR3 contains 16 residues. CDR1 is MNHEY, CDR2 SMNVEV, per germline (reference sequence). These data belong to a study of blood T cell repertoires in COVID-19. In the original workflow: From reference gene primer amplification, estimates of nucleated cell counts were derived. The repertoire was sequenced with immunoSEQ multiplex PCR; TCRdb's copy has only in-frame clones and lacks some. That table furnishes V, J and clone size, whereas the DNA furnished D and trimming. The repertoire holds 250,000 or so clones, about 90% seen once, with approximately 4% in the top ten.

The rearrangement joins TRBV27 to TRBJ1-5; 7 bases map to TRBD1. Material: PBMCs or T cells enriched from blood (not recorded which). The receptor was isolated from a woman in her 30s with acute COVID-19. For the CDR3, the DNA is TGTGCCAGCAGTTCGCTGTCAGGGGGAAGCAATCAGCCCCAGCATTTT. This gives the protein CASSSLSGGSNQPQHF.